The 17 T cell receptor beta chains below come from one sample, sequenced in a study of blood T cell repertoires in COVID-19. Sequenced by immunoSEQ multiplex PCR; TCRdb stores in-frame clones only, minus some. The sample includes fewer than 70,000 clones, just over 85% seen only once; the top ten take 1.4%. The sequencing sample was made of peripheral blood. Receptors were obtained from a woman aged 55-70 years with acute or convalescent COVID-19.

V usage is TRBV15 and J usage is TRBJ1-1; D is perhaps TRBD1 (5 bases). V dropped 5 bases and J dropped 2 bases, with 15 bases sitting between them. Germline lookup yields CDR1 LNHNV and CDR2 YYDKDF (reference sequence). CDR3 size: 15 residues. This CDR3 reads CATSEKARANTEAFF. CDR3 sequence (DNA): TGTGCCACCAGCGAAAAAGCCAGGGCTAACACTGAAGCTTTCTTT.

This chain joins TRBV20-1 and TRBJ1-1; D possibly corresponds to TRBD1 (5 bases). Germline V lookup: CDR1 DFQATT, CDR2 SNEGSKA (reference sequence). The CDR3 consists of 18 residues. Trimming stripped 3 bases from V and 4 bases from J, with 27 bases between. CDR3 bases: TGCAGTGCTAGTGCGCAGGGAATGTACCCGCGGAGAGGCACTGAAGCTTTCTTT. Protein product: CSASAQGMYPRRGTEAFF.

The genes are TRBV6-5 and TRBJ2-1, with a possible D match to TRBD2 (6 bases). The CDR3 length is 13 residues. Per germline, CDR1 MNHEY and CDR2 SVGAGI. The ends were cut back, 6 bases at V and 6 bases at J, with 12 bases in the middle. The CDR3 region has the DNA TGTGCCAGCAGGGCGGGATCCGGCAATGAGCAGTTCTTC. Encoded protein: CASRAGSGNEQFF.

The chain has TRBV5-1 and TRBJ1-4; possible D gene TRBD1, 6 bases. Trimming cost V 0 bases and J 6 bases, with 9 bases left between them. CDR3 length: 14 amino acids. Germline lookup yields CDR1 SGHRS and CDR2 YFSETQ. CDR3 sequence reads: CASSLGQVDEKLFF. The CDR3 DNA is TGCGCCAGCAGCTTGGGACAGGTGGATGAAAAACTGTTTTTT.

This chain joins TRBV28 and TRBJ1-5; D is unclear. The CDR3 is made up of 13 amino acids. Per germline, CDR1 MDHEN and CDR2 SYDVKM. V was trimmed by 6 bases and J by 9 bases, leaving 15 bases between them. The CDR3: CASRGAAASPQHF. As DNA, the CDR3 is TGTGCCAGCAGGGGTGCAGCGGCGTCGCCCCAGCATTTT.

The chain's CDR3 is CASSLSPLETQYF. The CDR3 region has the DNA TGTGCCAGCAGCTTGAGTCCGTTGGAGACCCAGTACTTC. The chain couples TRBV7-3 to TRBJ2-5; no clear D. Trimming removed 3 bases at V and 5 bases at J, with 10 bases between. Germline V gene data show CDR1 as SGHTA and CDR2 as FQGTGA. The CDR3 is 13 residues long.

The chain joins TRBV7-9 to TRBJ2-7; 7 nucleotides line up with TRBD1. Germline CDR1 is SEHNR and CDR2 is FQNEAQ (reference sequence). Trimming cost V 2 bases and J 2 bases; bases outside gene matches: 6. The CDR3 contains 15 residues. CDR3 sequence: CASSLQGGLPYEQYF. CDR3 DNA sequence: TGTGCCAGCAGCTTACAAGGGGGCCTGCCCTACGAGCAGTACTTC.

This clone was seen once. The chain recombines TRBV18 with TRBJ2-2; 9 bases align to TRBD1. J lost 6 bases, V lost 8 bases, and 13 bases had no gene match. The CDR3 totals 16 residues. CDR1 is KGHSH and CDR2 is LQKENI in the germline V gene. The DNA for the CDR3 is TGTGCCAGCCCTACGCAAGGACAGGGGCCTTCCGGGGAGCTGTTTTTT. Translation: CASPTQGQGPSGELFF.

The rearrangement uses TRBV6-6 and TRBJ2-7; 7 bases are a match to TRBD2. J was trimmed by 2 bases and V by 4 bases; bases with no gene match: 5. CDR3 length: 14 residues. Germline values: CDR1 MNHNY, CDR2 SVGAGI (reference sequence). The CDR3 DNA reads TGTGCCAGCAGTTCCCATGCGGGGGCCTACGAGCAGTACTTC. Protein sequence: CASSSHAGAYEQYF.

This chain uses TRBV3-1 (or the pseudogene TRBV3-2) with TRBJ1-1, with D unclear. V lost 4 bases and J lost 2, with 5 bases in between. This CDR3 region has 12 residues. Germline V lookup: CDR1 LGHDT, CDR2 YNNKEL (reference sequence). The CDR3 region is CASSPRNTEAFF. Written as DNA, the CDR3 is TGTGCCAGCAGCCCGCGAAACACTGAAGCTTTCTTT.

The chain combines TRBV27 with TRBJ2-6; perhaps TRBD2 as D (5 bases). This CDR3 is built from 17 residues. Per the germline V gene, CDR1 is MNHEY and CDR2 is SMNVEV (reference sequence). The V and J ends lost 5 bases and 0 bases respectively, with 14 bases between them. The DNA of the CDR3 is TGTGCCAGCAGTCTGGCCGGGATCCTCTCTGGGGCCAACGTCCTGACTTTC. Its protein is CASSLAGILSGANVLTF.

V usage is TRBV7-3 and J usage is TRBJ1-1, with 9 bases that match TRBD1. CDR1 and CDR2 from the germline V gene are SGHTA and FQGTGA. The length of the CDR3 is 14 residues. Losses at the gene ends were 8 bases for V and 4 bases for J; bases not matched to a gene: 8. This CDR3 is CASGTGGRITEAFF. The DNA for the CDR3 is TGTGCCAGCGGAACAGGGGGCCGGATCACTGAAGCTTTCTTT.

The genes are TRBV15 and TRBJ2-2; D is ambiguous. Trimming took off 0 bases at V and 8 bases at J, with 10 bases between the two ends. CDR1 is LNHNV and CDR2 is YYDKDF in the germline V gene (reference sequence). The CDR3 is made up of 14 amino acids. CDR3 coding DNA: TGTGCCACCAGCAGAGATTGGCCACCTGGGGAGCTGTTTTTT. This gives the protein CATSRDWPPGELFF. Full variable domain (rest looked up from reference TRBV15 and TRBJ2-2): DAMVIQNPRYQVTQFGKPVTLSCSQTLNHNVMYWYQQKSSQAPKLLFHYYDKDFNNEADTPDNFQSRRPNTSFCFLDIRSPGLGDTAMYLCATSRDWPPGELFFGEGSRLTVL.

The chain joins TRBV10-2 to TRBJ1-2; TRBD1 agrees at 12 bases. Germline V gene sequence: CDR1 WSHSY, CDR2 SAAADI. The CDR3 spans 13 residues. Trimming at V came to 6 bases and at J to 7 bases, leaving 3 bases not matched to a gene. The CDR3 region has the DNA TGCGCCAGCAGGGGACAGGGGGCGGTTGGCTACACCTTC. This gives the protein CASRGQGAVGYTF.

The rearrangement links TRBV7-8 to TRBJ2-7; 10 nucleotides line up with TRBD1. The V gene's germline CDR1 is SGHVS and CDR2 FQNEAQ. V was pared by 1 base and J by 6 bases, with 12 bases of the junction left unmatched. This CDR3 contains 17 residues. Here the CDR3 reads CASSLVGGTGVTAEQYF. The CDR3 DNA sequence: TGTGCCAGCAGCTTAGTAGGGGGGACAGGGGTAACAGCCGAGCAGTACTTC.

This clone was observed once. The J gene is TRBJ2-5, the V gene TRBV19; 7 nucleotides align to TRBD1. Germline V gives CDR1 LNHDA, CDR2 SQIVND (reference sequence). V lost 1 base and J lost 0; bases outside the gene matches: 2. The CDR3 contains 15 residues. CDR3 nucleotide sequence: TGTGCCAGTAGTATAGGGGGACAGTACCAAGAGACCCAGTACTTC. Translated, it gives CASSIGGQYQETQYF. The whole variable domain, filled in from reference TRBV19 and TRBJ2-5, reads DGGITQSPKYLFRKEGQNVTLSCEQNLNHDAMYWYRQDPGQGLRLIYYSQIVNDFQKGDIAEGYSVSREKKESFPLTVTSAQKNPTAFYLCASSIGGQYQETQYFGPGTRLLVL.

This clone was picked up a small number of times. The CDR3 loop reads CASSFGSKYEQYF. In DNA form, the CDR3 reads TGTGCCAGCAGTTTTGGTAGTAAGTACGAGCAGTACTTC. V and J are TRBV28 and TRBJ2-7; D gene unclear. The CDR3 is made up of 13 amino acids. The V end lost 3 bases, the J end lost 4 bases, and 10 bases lay between the germline ends. Germline V lookup: CDR1 MDHEN, CDR2 SYDVKM. Full variable domain (remainder filled in from reference TRBV28 and TRBJ2-7): DVKVTQSSRYLVKRTGEKVFLECVQDMDHENMFWYRQDPGLGLRLIYFSYDVKMKEKGDIPEGYSVSREKKERFSLILESASTNQTSMYLCASSFGSKYEQYFGPGTRLTVT.